This T cell receptor beta chain came from a study of blood T cell repertoires in COVID-19. Study information: The United States, Italy and Spain were the sources of the acute and convalescent COVID-19 samples.

CDR1 is MNHEY, CDR2 SVGAGI, per germline. The CDR3 runs 15 residues. The V and J ends lost 5 bases and 3 bases respectively, with 17 bases between them. The table came from immunoSEQ multiplex PCR; TCRdb's copy has only in-frame clones and leaves some out. The data show approximately 260,000 clones, approximately 86% seen once. This chain uses TRBV6-5 with TRBJ2-7, with D tentatively TRBD2 (6 bases). The TCR sequence derives from a man younger than 35 with active or convalescent COVID-19. The sample was peripheral blood. The CDR3 here is CASSPSRGLVYEQYF. The CDR3 DNA follows: TGTGCCAGCAGTCCCTCGCGGGGTCTGGTCTACGAGCAGTACTTC.